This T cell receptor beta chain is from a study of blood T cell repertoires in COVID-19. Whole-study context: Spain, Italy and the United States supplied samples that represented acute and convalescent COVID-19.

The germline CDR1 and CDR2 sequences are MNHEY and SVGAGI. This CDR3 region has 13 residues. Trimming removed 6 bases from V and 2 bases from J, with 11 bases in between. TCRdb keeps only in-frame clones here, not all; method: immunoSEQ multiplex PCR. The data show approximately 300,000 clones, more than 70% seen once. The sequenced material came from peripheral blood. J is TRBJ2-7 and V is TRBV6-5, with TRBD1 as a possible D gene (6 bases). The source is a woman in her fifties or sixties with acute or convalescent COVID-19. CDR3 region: CASRATGTYEQYF. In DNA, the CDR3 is TGTGCCAGCAGGGCGACAGGCACCTACGAGCAGTACTTC.